These 24 T cell receptor beta chains were sequenced from one sample in a study of T and B cells in COVID-19 patients. TRB rearrangements were amplified by multiplex PCR with BIOMED2 TRB-A/B primers. TCRdb reprocessed the multiplex PCR reads with MiXCR, giving one entry per CDR3 protein. The data show more than 20,000 distinct CDR3 sequences, about 30% seen once. From blood, about 250-500 ng of genomic DNA served as TRB template. Sequenced input: blood. Receptors were obtained from a human donor who had recovered from COVID-19.

This clonotype has only a few counts. V usage is TRBV18 and J usage is TRBJ2-1, with 7 nucleotides matching TRBD1. The germline gives CDR1 KGHSH, CDR2 LQKENI. CDR3 length: 15 amino acids. The V and J ends lost 2 bases and 3 bases, in that order; junction bases with no gene match: 4. In DNA, the CDR3 is TGTGCCAGCTCACCAGCCCAGGGGGTCTACAATGAGCAGTTCTTC. This codes for CASSPAQGVYNEQFF.

This chain uses TRBV14 with TRBJ2-7, with 10 bases aligning to TRBD1. From germline, CDR1 is SGHDN and CDR2 FVKESK. The CDR3 extends over 16 amino acids. With 0 bases clipped from V and 2 bases from J, the junction kept 4 bases outside the gene matches. The CDR3 DNA reads TGTGCCAGCAGCCAAGATAGGGGACAGGGGACCTACGAGCAGTACTTC. This gives the protein CASSQDRGQGTYEQYF. Based on the CDR3 plus reference TRBV14 and TRBJ2-7, the full variable domain is EAGVTQFPSHSVIEKGQTVTLRCDPISGHDNLYWYRRVMGKEIKFLLHFVKESKQDESGMPNNRFLAERTGGTYSTLKVQPAELEDSGVYFCASSQDRGQGTYEQYFGPGTRLTVT.

DNA for the CDR3: TGTGCCAGCAGTCCGAGGGTATGGGGCACTGAAGCTTTCTTT. This sequence encodes CASSPRVWGTEAFF. The J gene is TRBJ1-1, the V gene TRBV27; D is ambiguous. Germline CDR1 and CDR2: MNHEY and SMNVEV (reference sequence). V lost 5 bases and J 4 bases, leaving 14 bases between the germline ends. CDR3 length equals 14 residues.

This clonotype was picked up a small number of times. The chain recombines TRBV7-9 with TRBJ2-3; D is unresolved. This CDR3 spans 11 amino acids. The germline gives CDR1 SEHNR, CDR2 FQNEAQ (reference sequence). Trimming shortened V by 5 bases and J by 2 bases, and 2 bases separated the two germline ends. For the CDR3, the DNA is TGTGCCAGCAGCCTCACAGATACGCAGTATTTT. Protein: CASSLTDTQYF.

This clonotype was picked up a small number of times. The J gene is TRBJ2-6, the V gene TRBV7-6; D is perhaps TRBD1 or TRBD2 (6 bases each). This CDR3 is 18 amino acids long. The V end was cut by 3 bases, the J end by 0 bases, with 15 bases between. Germline assignment: CDR1 SGHVS and CDR2 FNYEAQ. Here the CDR3 reads CASSLGGQFSSGANVLTF. The CDR3 bases are TGTGCCAGCAGCTTGGGAGGACAGTTCAGCTCTGGGGCCAACGTCCTGACTTTC.

The rearrangement uses TRBV6-2 or TRBV6-3 and TRBJ2-7; D unresolved. Per germline, CDR1 MNHEY and CDR2 SVGEGT. The CDR3 contains 16 residues. Trimming stripped 6 bases from V and 4 bases from J, with 22 bases between. For the CDR3, the DNA is TGTGCCAGCAGCAAGGCCGCCCTAAACGGGCTTTACGAGCAGTACTTC. Its protein is CASSKAALNGLYEQYF.

This clonotype appeared many times. The chain recombines TRBV6-5 with TRBJ2-7; D might be TRBD1 or TRBD2, each matching 5 bases. The germline gives CDR1 MNHEY, CDR2 SVGAGI. This CDR3 has 14 residues. V was cut by 6 bases and J by 4 bases, with 16 bases left in between. For the CDR3, the DNA is TGTGCCAGCAGGAGGGACGGAATGTTATACGAGCAGTACTTC. Protein: CASRRDGMLYEQYF.

The rearrangement links TRBV5-6 to TRBJ1-1, with D possibly TRBD1 on 5 matching bases. Germline V lookup: CDR1 SGHDT, CDR2 YYEEEE. V lost 2 bases and J 5 bases, leaving 16 bases between the germline ends. This CDR3 comprises 15 residues. CDR3 DNA sequence: TGTGCCAGCAGCTTAGAGTCTGGGGCTGGGACTGAAGCTTTCTTT. It yields the protein CASSLESGAGTEAFF.

The CDR3 nucleotides are TGCGCCAGCAGCCAAGAAGTGGGTTTGGCTGAAGCTTTCTTT. This translates into CASSQEVGLAEAFF. This chain connects TRBV4-3 to TRBJ1-1; D remains unclear. The germline V and J ends were trimmed by 0 bases and 6 bases, with 11 bases remaining between them. The CDR3 consists of 14 residues. Looked up from germline, CDR1 is LGHNA and CDR2 is YSLEER.

This clonotype is judged medium-sized. This CDR3 is CASSALKADRKYF. The CDR3 region has the DNA TGTGCCAGCAGTGCTCTTAAGGCGGACCGCAAGTACTTC. This rearrangement joins TRBV6-1 to TRBJ2-5; D call uncertain. Germline assignment: CDR1 MNHNS and CDR2 SASEGT. CDR3 length equals 13 residues. Trimming left V 4 bases short and J 12 bases short, with 18 bases between.

The CDR3 DNA reads TGTGCCAGCTCCCAGCCGCATCGAAAAAACATTCAGTACTTC. This codes for CASSQPHRKNIQYF. The gene calls are TRBV12-3 or TRBV12-4 and TRBJ2-4; D not certain. The CDR3 runs to 14 residues. The V end was cut by 8 bases, the J end by 4 bases, with 15 bases between.

The chain links TRBV27 to TRBJ2-1, with 7 bases identical to TRBD2. CDR1 and CDR2 (germline): MNHEY, SMNVEV (reference sequence). The J segment lost 3 bases and the V segment lost 3 bases, leaving 5 bases of the junction unmatched. There are 15 residues in the CDR3. The DNA for the CDR3 is TGTGCCAGCAGTTTTCCCGGACTAGACTACAATGAGCAGTTCTTC. This gives the protein CASSFPGLDYNEQFF.

The V call is TRBV12-3 or TRBV12-4, the J call TRBJ2-5, with D perhaps matching TRBD2 (5 bases). The CDR3 has 16 amino acids. V gave up 2 bases and J gave up 5 bases, with 18 bases separating them. In DNA form, the CDR3 reads TGTGCCAGCAGTTTAAAGGTGGTACGGGATTTGGAGACCCAGTACTTC. Translating gives CASSLKVVRDLETQYF.

This rearrangement joins TRBV19 to TRBJ1-1, with D uncertain. Trimming pared 3 bases from V and 7 bases from J, leaving 15 bases between. This CDR3 is built from 14 residues. Germline CDR1 reads LNHDA; CDR2 reads SQIVND (reference sequence). Here the CDR3 reads CASSIGQIMSEAFF. DNA for the CDR3: TGTGCCAGTAGTATTGGCCAGATTATGAGTGAAGCTTTCTTT.

By frequency in the sample, this clonotype is medium-sized. The rearrangement links TRBV15 to TRBJ2-1; D gene ambiguous. V was trimmed by 3 bases and J by 6 bases, leaving 12 bases between them. Germline V gene data show CDR1 as LNHNV and CDR2 as YYDKDF (reference sequence). The CDR3 consists of 14 residues. DNA for the CDR3: TGTGCCACCAGCAGCAGCAGGTTAGCCAATGAGCAGTTCTTC. It specifies CATSSSRLANEQFF.

The chain couples TRBV10-3 to TRBJ1-5; tentatively, D is TRBD1 (5 bases). Trimming shortened V by 10 bases and J by 1 base, and 14 bases separated the two germline ends. In germline, CDR1 is ENHRY, CDR2 SYGVKD. CDR3 length: 14 residues. DNA for the CDR3: TGTGCCAGCGGACCAGGGTTGAGCAATCAGCCCCAGCATTTT. As protein: CASGPGLSNQPQHF.

This clonotype was seen a handful of times. The rearrangement links TRBV30 to TRBJ2-2; 8 bases are shared with TRBD2. CDR1 is GTSNPN and CDR2 is SVGIG in the germline V gene (reference sequence). This CDR3 comprises 14 residues. The CDR3 sequence is CASTSGGHTGELFF. The CDR3 nucleotides read TGTGCTTCAACTAGCGGAGGCCACACCGGGGAGCTGTTTTTT.

On this clonotype itself: A much more abundant neighbour one base away suggests this may be a read error. The gene calls are TRBV19 and TRBJ1-6; D perhaps matches TRBD1 (5 bases). The ends were cut back, 9 bases at V and 7 bases at J, with 19 bases in the middle. Germline CDR1 is LNHDA and CDR2 is SQIVND (reference sequence). This CDR3 spans 15 amino acids. CDR3: CASQSSGRTNSPLHF. For the CDR3, the DNA is TGTGCCAGCCAATCCTCGGGACGGACCAATTCACCCCTCCACTTT.

The sample holds a few counts of this clonotype. The chain links TRBV27 to TRBJ1-5; D uncertain. Germline loops: CDR1 MNHEY, CDR2 SMNVEV (reference sequence). CDR3 length equals 13 residues. V lost 8 bases, J lost 6 bases, and 14 bases lay in between. The CDR3, as DNA: TGTGCCAGCCGGGCAACGCTGGGTCAGCCCCAGCATTTT. Its protein is CASRATLGQPQHF.

This clonotype was picked up many times. The genes are TRBV27 and TRBJ2-1; D is unresolved. Between the trimmed V and J ends, which lost 8 bases and 6 bases, there was a span of 11 bases. CDR3 length equals 12 residues. Germline V gene sequence: CDR1 MNHEY, CDR2 SMNVEV (reference sequence). CDR3 loop: CASGRVVNEQFF. The CDR3 DNA reads as TGTGCCAGCGGAAGAGTGGTCAATGAGCAGTTCTTC.

This chain uses TRBV15 with TRBJ2-7; 10 nucleotides align to TRBD2. The V and J ends lost 5 bases and 2 bases, in that order; junction bases with no gene match: 6. Germline V gene data show CDR1 as LNHNV and CDR2 as YYDKDF (reference sequence). The CDR3 length is 15 residues. CDR3 sequence reads: CATSVGAGGTYEQYF. The CDR3 DNA is TGTGCCACCAGCGTGGGAGCGGGGGGGACCTACGAGCAGTACTTC.

This clonotype was observed a handful of times. The chain employs TRBV19 and TRBJ1-2, with no clear D. CDR3 length: 15 amino acids. Germline V lookup: CDR1 LNHDA, CDR2 SQIVND (reference sequence). Between the trimmed V and J ends, which lost 3 bases and 3 bases, there was a span of 14 bases. For the CDR3, the DNA is TGTGCCAGTAGTATTACGTCGGGGTATGACTATGGCTACACCTTC. It encodes CASSITSGYDYGYTF.

The V gene is TRBV7-2, the J gene TRBJ1-2; D gene unclear. Germline V gene sequence: CDR1 SGHTA, CDR2 FQGNSA. There are 15 residues in the CDR3. Trimming shortened V by 4 bases and J by 3 bases, and 15 bases separated the two germline ends. As DNA, the CDR3 is TGTGCCAGCAGCTCACCGGTAGGATTTCACTATGGCTACACCTTC. It codes for CASSSPVGFHYGYTF.

The sample holds a few counts of this clonotype. This chain connects TRBV6-2 or TRBV6-3 to TRBJ1-6; D may be TRBD1 (5 bases). Trimming removed 7 bases at V and 7 bases at J, with 17 bases between. CDR3 length equals 15 residues. Germline V lookup: CDR1 MNHEY, CDR2 SVGEGT. CDR3 in amino acids: CASTYLVGRNSPLHF. In DNA, the CDR3 is TGTGCCAGCACCTACCTTGTGGGGCGGAATTCACCCCTCCACTTT.